This TCR beta chain was observed in a study of tumor-infiltrating lymphocytes in primary liver carcinoma. Priming with a constant-region primer yielded TCR beta cDNA from roughly 490 ng total RNA. Slightly modified ARM-PCR with three nested multiplex PCR rounds yielded TCR beta libraries. Both of the initial two PCR rounds ran for around 10 cycles and employed TRBV1-TRBV30 forward primers alongside a C-beta reverse primer. In TCRdb, the multiplex PCR reads were re-called with MiXCR into one record per CDR3 protein. Of approximately 330,000 distinct CDR3 sequences detected, about 61% appear once; the ten largest clones hold about 6.3%. V shed 3 bases, J shed 7 bases, and the junction held 7 bases outside the gene matches. Germline assignment: CDR1 SGHAT and CDR2 FQNNGV. This CDR3 region has 14 residues. Germline DNA was extracted alongside blood RNA, which was obtained from unsorted whole blood.

V is TRBV11-2 and J is TRBJ2-3; 7 nucleotides line up with TRBD1. The sequence was obtained from a man in his forties or fifties with primary liver carcinoma and hepatitis B virus infection. The sequencing input was peripheral blood. The CDR3 is CASSLAGGTYTQYF. In DNA form, the CDR3 reads TGTGCCAGCAGCTTGGCAGGGGGTACATATACGCAGTATTTT.